Following are 26 T cell receptor beta chains from one sample sequenced in a study of monozygotic twins with inflammatory bowel disease. Reprocessing the 5' RACE reads, TCRdb reports a single entry for every CDR3 protein and omits DNA. The sample is made up of about 110,000 distinct CDR3 sequences, and the top ten hold 12% of it. Sample: blood. All receptors derive from a human donor with ulcerative colitis or Crohn's disease, or a healthy co-twin of an affected twin (not recorded which).

The J gene is TRBJ1-1, the V gene TRBV11-3; TCRdb selects TRBD1, and the lack of DNA leaves this call unchecked. Germline lookup yields CDR1 SGHNT and CDR2 YENEEA. The CDR3 contains 15 residues. The CDR3 spells CASNRQMAVNTEAFF.

This chain uses TRBV7-3 with TRBJ2-3. This CDR3 is built from 14 residues. Per the germline V gene, CDR1 is SGHTA and CDR2 is FQGTGA. The CDR3 reads CASSSKPSADTQYF. The full variable domain, in which reference TRBV7-3 and TRBJ2-3 provide the parts outside the CDR3, is GAGVSQTPSNKVTEKGKYVELRCDPISGHTALYWYRQSLGQGPEFLIYFQGTGAADDSGLPNDRFFAVRPEGSVSTLKIQRTERGDSAVYLCASSSKPSADTQYFGPGTRLTVL.

The gene calls are TRBV11-2 and TRBJ1-2. The CDR3 is 14 residues long. Germline loops: CDR1 SGHAT, CDR2 FQNNGV. The CDR3 loop reads CASSSYWTSSGYTF.

This sequence joins TRBV7-8 and TRBJ2-5; the TCRdb call, TRBD1, lacks DNA for checking. The length of the CDR3 is 13 residues. CDR1 and CDR2 (germline): SGHVS, FQNEAQ. The CDR3 spells CASSLDRGETQYF.

This chain joins TRBV7-6 and TRBJ2-5; absent DNA, TCRdb's TRBD1 call cannot be checked. The CDR3 spans 15 residues. The V gene's germline CDR1 is SGHVS and CDR2 FNYEAQ. The chain's CDR3 is CASSQMGQGPRAQYF.

The rearrangement joins TRBV7-8 to TRBJ2-1; lacking DNA, the TRBD2 call made by TCRdb goes unchecked. Germline V lookup: CDR1 SGHVS, CDR2 FQNEAQ. This CDR3 is built from 16 residues. The CDR3 loop is CASSSIAAKTNNEQFF.

The chain couples TRBV28 to TRBJ1-1. The germline V gene has CDR1 MDHEN and CDR2 SYDVKM. The CDR3 length is 14 residues. This CDR3 reads CASSLDGINTEAFF.

J is TRBJ2-1 and V is TRBV7-9. CDR1 SEHNR and CDR2 FQNEAQ come from the germline V gene (reference sequence). This CDR3 region has 12 residues. CDR3 sequence: CASSLVSADEFF.

The chain uses TRBV11-3 and TRBJ2-7. The germline V gene encodes CDR1 SGHNT and CDR2 YENEEA. The CDR3 length is 14 residues. The CDR3 loop reads CASSLVRSSYEQYF.

V usage is TRBV12-3 or TRBV12-4 and J usage is TRBJ1-6; checking the TCRdb D call of TRBD1 is not possible without DNA. This CDR3 has 14 amino acids. The CDR3: CASSFRELNSPLHF.

The chain recombines TRBV10-3 with TRBJ2-5; TCRdb's D call, TRBD2, is unchecked because there is no DNA. Per the germline V gene, CDR1 is ENHRY and CDR2 is SYGVKD. The CDR3 is 13 amino acids. This chain's CDR3 is CATRASGGETQYF.

The rearrangement links TRBV7-6 to TRBJ1-1; TCRdb returns TRBD1, unconfirmable since there is no DNA. The CDR3 has 14 residues. Germline V gene data show CDR1 as SGHVS and CDR2 as FNYEAQ. CDR3 region: CASSLGGDNTEAFF.

The chain uses TRBV20-1 and TRBJ2-1; there is no DNA to check the TCRdb D call of TRBD2. Germline loops: CDR1 DFQATT, CDR2 SNEGSKA (reference sequence). CDR3 length equals 13 residues. The CDR3 protein is CSARLAGPRPQFF.

The CDR3 is CASSAGLAGPGETQYF. The genes are TRBV11-2 and TRBJ2-5; TCRdb outputs TRBD2, but without DNA this stays unchecked. Germline assignment: CDR1 SGHAT and CDR2 FQNNGV. The CDR3 totals 16 residues.

The J gene is TRBJ2-1, the V gene TRBV13; the TCRdb D gene call, TRBD2, has no DNA to confirm it. The CDR3 runs 14 residues. Germline V CDR1 and CDR2: PRHDT, FYEKMQ (reference sequence). CDR3: CASSLEGLPNEQFF.

The rearrangement uses TRBV11-3 and TRBJ2-1; without DNA, the TCRdb call of TRBD1 cannot be checked. Germline V gene lookup returns CDR1 SGHNT and CDR2 YENEEA. The CDR3 is 15 amino acids. Here the CDR3 reads CASSLGGDLDDEQFF.

The chain couples TRBV15 to TRBJ1-1; the D call from TCRdb, TRBD1, cannot be confirmed without DNA. Per germline, CDR1 LNHNV and CDR2 YYDKDF (reference sequence). CDR3 length equals 14 residues. The CDR3 region is CATSPDRGNTEAFF.

This chain links TRBV7-2 with TRBJ2-1; TCRdb designates TRBD2, a call that cannot be tested without DNA. Germline assignment: CDR1 SGHTA and CDR2 FQGNSA. The CDR3 length is 15 residues. The CDR3 sequence is CASSLVAGVNNEQFF.

The V and J genes are TRBV2 and TRBJ2-7; TCRdb proposes TRBD2, but this gene call is untestable without DNA. This CDR3 has 16 amino acids. CDR1 is SNHLY, CDR2 FYNNEI, per germline. The CDR3 region is CSSSEDLGGAVYEQYF.

J is TRBJ2-1 and V is TRBV20-1; TCRdb proposes TRBD1, but this gene call is untestable without DNA. CDR3 length: 14 amino acids. Germline V gene sequence: CDR1 DFQATT, CDR2 SNEGSKA (reference sequence). The CDR3 sequence is CSASLGWGVNEQFF.

This rearrangement joins TRBV7-9 to TRBJ1-1. This CDR3 is built from 13 residues. Germline lookup yields CDR1 SEHNR and CDR2 FQNEAQ (reference sequence). CDR3: CASSFVPNTEAFF.

The CDR3 loop reads CASSHGTGSGEQYF. V and J are TRBV3-1 and TRBJ2-7; TCRdb's D call, TRBD1, is unchecked because there is no DNA. This CDR3 has 14 amino acids. Germline V gives CDR1 LGHDT, CDR2 YNNKEL (reference sequence).

The J gene is TRBJ1-1, the V gene TRBV20-1; no DNA is available, so the TRBD1 call from TCRdb remains unchecked. The CDR3 contains 13 residues. Germline lookup yields CDR1 DFQATT and CDR2 SNEGSKA (reference sequence). CDR3 sequence reads: CSASILAGTEAFF.

V usage is TRBV7-6 and J usage is TRBJ2-3. This CDR3 has 13 residues. Germline CDR1 and CDR2: SGHVS and FNYEAQ. The CDR3 protein is CASSLAIQDTQYF.

CDR3 in amino acids: CASSLNSNTDTQYF. The chain combines TRBV7-2 with TRBJ2-3. The CDR3 spans 14 residues. In germline, CDR1 is SGHTA, CDR2 FQGNSA. The full variable domain, rest sourced from reference TRBV7-2 and TRBJ2-3, is GAGVSQSPSNKVTEKGKDVELRCDPISGHTALYWYRQSLGQGLEFLIYFQGNSAPDKSGLPSDRFSAERTGGSVSTLTIQRTQQEDSAVYLCASSLNSNTDTQYFGPGTRLTVL.

The chain couples TRBV7-2 to TRBJ2-2. The CDR3 runs 12 residues. Germline V gene sequence: CDR1 SGHTA, CDR2 FQGNSA. The CDR3 sequence: CASSLTDGELFF.